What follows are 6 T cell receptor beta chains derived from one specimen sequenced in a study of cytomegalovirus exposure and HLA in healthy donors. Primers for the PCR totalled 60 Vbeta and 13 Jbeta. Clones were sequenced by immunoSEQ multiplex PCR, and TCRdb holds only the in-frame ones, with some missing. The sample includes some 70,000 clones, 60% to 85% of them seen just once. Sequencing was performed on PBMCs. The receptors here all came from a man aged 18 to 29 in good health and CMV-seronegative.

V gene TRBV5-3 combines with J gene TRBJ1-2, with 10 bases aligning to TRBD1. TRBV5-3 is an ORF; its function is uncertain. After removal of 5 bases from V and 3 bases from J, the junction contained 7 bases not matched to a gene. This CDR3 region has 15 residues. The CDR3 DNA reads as TGTGCCAGAAGGCACGGACAGGGGGACGACTATGGCTACACCTTC. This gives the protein CARRHGQGDDYGYTF.

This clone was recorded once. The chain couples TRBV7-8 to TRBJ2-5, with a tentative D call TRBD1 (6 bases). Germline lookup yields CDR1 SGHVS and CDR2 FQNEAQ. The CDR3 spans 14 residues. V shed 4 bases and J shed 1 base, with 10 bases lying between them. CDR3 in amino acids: CASSSTGPQETQYF. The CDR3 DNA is TGTGCCAGCAGCTCAACAGGGCCCCAAGAGACCCAGTACTTC.

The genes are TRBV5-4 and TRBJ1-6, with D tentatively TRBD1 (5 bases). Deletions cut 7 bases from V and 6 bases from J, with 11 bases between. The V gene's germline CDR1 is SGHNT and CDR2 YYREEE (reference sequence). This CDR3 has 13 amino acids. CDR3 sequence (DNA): TGTGCCAGCTCGCGGGACGGTAATTCACCCCTCCACTTT. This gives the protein CASSRDGNSPLHF. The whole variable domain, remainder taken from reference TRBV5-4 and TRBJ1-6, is ETGVTQSPTHLIKTRGQQVTLRCSSQSGHNTVSWYQQALGQGPQFIFQYYREEENGRGNFPPRFSGLQFPNYSSELNVNALELDDSALYLCASSRDGNSPLHFGNGTRLTVT.

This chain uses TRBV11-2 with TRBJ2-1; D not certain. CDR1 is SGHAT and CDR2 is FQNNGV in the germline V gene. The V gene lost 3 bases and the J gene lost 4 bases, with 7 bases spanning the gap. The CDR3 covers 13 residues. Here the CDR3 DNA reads TGTGCCAGCAGCTTTTCGGGTTACAATGAGCAGTTCTTC. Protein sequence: CASSFSGYNEQFF.

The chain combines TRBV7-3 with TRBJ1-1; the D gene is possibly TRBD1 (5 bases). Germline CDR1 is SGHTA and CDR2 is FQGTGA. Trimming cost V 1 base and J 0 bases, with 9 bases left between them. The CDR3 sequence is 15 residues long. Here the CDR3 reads CASSLNPGLNTEAFF. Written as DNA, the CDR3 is TGTGCCAGCAGCTTAAATCCAGGGTTGAACACTGAAGCTTTCTTT.

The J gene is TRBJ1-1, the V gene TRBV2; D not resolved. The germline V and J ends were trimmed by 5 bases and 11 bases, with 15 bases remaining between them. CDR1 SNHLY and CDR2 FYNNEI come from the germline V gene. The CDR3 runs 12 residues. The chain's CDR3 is CASSTTDPAAFF. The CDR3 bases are TGTGCCAGCAGTACCACAGATCCCGCGGCTTTCTTT.